These 4 T cell receptor beta chains came from one sample sequenced in a study of T cells in Graves' hyperthyroidism and ophthalmopathy. Amplification of TCR beta CDR3 regions used RNA as the template. Initially, a first-round RT-PCR of the TCR CDR3 employed the HTBI primer set. TCRdb ran MiXCR on the multiplex PCR reads and lists one entry per CDR3 protein. There are about 250,000 distinct CDR3 sequences in the sample; roughly 22% occur only once, and 64% lies in the top ten. Sequenced sample: blood. Receptors originate from a man aged 25 to 40 with Graves' ophthalmopathy.

This clonotype was seen only once. The J gene is TRBJ1-5, the V gene TRBV27; D is unclear. Germline CDR1 reads MNHEY; CDR2 reads SMNVEV (reference sequence). V shed 3 bases and J shed 9 bases, with 15 bases lying between them. There are 14 residues in the CDR3. In DNA, the CDR3 is TGTGCCAGCAGTTTTTTAGGGCTGCGTGGGCCCCAGCATTTT. Its translation is CASSFLGLRGPQHF.

This clonotype was counted a few times. The rearrangement links TRBV29-1 to TRBJ2-1, with a possible D match to TRBD2 (6 bases). The V gene's germline CDR1 is SQVTM and CDR2 ANQGSEA. The CDR3 sequence is 16 residues long. The V end was cut by 4 bases, the J end by 0 bases, with 16 bases between. The CDR3 region is CSVVPIAESSYNEQFF. In nucleotides, the CDR3 is TGCAGCGTTGTCCCCATAGCGGAAAGCTCCTACAATGAGCAGTTCTTC.

CDR3 sequence: CASSSIQGASGYTF. The CDR3 DNA is TGTGCCAGCAGTTCCATTCAGGGGGCATCAGGCTACACCTTC. V gene TRBV6-1 combines with J gene TRBJ1-2, with TRBD1 matching 8 bases. The ends lost 5 bases at V and 8 bases at J; junction bases unmatched: 10. Germline CDR1 reads MNHNS; CDR2 reads SASEGT. CDR3 length: 14 residues.

This clonotype was observed a handful of times. The V gene is TRBV27, the J gene TRBJ1-2, with D unresolved. Germline V gene data show CDR1 as MNHEY and CDR2 as SMNVEV (reference sequence). Between the trimmed V and J ends, which lost 0 bases and 4 bases, there was a span of 9 bases. The CDR3 is 14 amino acids. CDR3 sequence (DNA): TGTGCCAGCAGTTTATCACGGGAACTCTATGGCTACACCTTC. This gives the protein CASSLSRELYGYTF.